This T cell receptor (beta chain) was sequenced during a study of molecular identifiers for immune sequencing clone quantification. V dropped 2 bases and J dropped 3; count of bases not matched to a gene: 5. The germline V gene has CDR1 DFQATT and CDR2 SNEGSKA (reference sequence). This CDR3 has 14 residues. MiXCR was run by TCRdb on the PCR reads, yielding one entry per CDR3 protein. The profile covers approximately 670,000 distinct CDR3 sequences, with just under 20% appearing a single time and roughly 0.83% taken by the ten largest. Many counts were recorded for this clonotype. The sample comprised naive CD8+ T cells from blood, with Jurkat cell RNA spiked in. Subset indicated: FACS-sorted CD8+CD4-CCR7+CD45RA+ naive T cells. The V gene is TRBV20-1, the J gene TRBJ2-7, with 9 bases identical to TRBD2. The sequence was collected from a human donor in good health. Some libraries in this study had Jurkat cell RNA spiked in. The CDR3 spells CSARSSGANYEQYF. CDR3 nucleotides: TGCAGTGCTAGATCTAGCGGGGCTAACTACGAGCAGTACTTC.